These 29 T cell receptor beta chains came from one sample sequenced in a study of blood T cell repertoires in COVID-19 (dated by TCRdb to 2020 to 2022). The library was produced with the immunoSEQ multiplex PCR assay. TCRdb holds this immuneACCESS table with in-frame rearrangements only. Some clones are missing; in checked studies, unresolved V genes explain under half, and the rest has no known cause. Present in this sample are about 250,000 clones, more than 70% of which were seen just once. Of the sample, 5% to 6% falls within the top ten clones. Material for sequencing was peripheral blood. The source is a woman of 80 years or more with COVID-19, enrolled during active disease.

The CDR3 region is CASSLQGAGNQPQHF. The CDR3 DNA sequence: TGCGCCAGCAGCCTCCAGGGGGCGGGCAATCAGCCCCAGCATTTT. This chain connects TRBV5-1 to TRBJ1-5; 8 positions agree with TRBD1. CDR3 size: 15 residues. Per the germline V gene, CDR1 is SGHRS and CDR2 is YFSETQ. The ends lost 4 bases at V and 2 bases at J; junction bases unmatched: 5.

The chain links TRBV11-3 to TRBJ2-1, with 9 bases aligning to TRBD1. Trimming removed 5 bases from V and 1 base from J; junction bases left unmatched: 3. The CDR3 loop spans 15 amino acids. CDR1 and CDR2 from the germline V gene are SGHNT and YENEEA. The DNA of the CDR3 is TGTGCCAGCAGCCAGGGACAGGGATCCTACAATGAGCAGTTCTTC. This translates into CASSQGQGSYNEQFF.

The chain recombines TRBV10-3 with TRBJ1-2; 9 bases align to TRBD1. V was pared by 4 bases and J by 5 bases, with 2 bases of the junction left unmatched. The CDR3 runs 13 residues. CDR1 is ENHRY and CDR2 is SYGVKD in the germline V gene. The chain's CDR3 is CAISAGTGYGYTF. The CDR3, as DNA: TGTGCCATCAGTGCGGGGACAGGGTATGGCTACACCTTC.

This clone turned up a few times. The gene calls are TRBV5-1 and TRBJ2-7, with D possibly TRBD1 on 6 matching bases. The CDR3 sequence is 13 residues long. The V gene lost 1 base and the J gene lost 5 bases, with 10 bases spanning the gap. Germline assignment: CDR1 SGHRS and CDR2 YFSETQ. CDR3: CASSLNRDDEQYF. For the CDR3, the DNA is TGCGCCAGCAGCTTGAACAGGGACGACGAGCAGTACTTC.

The chain combines TRBV5-4 with TRBJ2-7; D possibly corresponds to TRBD1 (7 bases). Per germline, CDR1 SGHNT and CDR2 YYREEE (reference sequence). This CDR3 region has 13 residues. Trimming shortened V by 4 bases and J by 6 bases, and 14 bases separated the two germline ends. CDR3 nucleotides: TGTGCCAGCAGCCCAGGGGGAGGCCGCGAGCAGTACTTC. Translation gives CASSPGGGREQYF.

The chain recombines TRBV7-2 with TRBJ1-1; 8 positions match TRBD1. Germline V gene sequence: CDR1 SGHTA, CDR2 FQGNSA. Trimming removed 5 bases from V and 4 bases from J; junction bases left unmatched: 3. CDR3 length: 13 residues. DNA for the CDR3: TGTGCCAGCAGCCAGGGGGCTGTCACTGAAGCTTTCTTT. It encodes CASSQGAVTEAFF.

This rearrangement joins TRBV2 to TRBJ1-1, with unresolved D. Germline loops: CDR1 SNHLY, CDR2 FYNNEI. Trimming took 5 bases from V and 2 from J, leaving 9 bases between them. The CDR3 extends over 13 amino acids. The CDR3 sequence is CASSSPGNTEAFF. The DNA of the CDR3 is TGTGCCAGCAGTAGCCCAGGAAACACTGAAGCTTTCTTT.

The chain recombines TRBV10-3 with TRBJ2-2, with 7 nucleotides matching TRBD1. CDR1 and CDR2 (germline): ENHRY, SYGVKD. V trimming: 3 bases; J trimming: 3 bases; junction bases outside the gene matches: 10. This CDR3 region has 17 residues. The CDR3: CAISDQGGGQDTGELFF. In DNA, the CDR3 is TGTGCCATCAGTGACCAAGGTGGAGGACAGGACACCGGGGAGCTGTTTTTT.

The chain carries TRBV28 and TRBJ2-7; 7 bases line up with TRBD2. CDR3 length: 15 amino acids. Unmatched junction bases numbered 9, after V lost 5 bases and J lost 2 bases. Germline lookup yields CDR1 MDHEN and CDR2 SYDVKM. The CDR3 DNA reads TGTGCCAGCAGTGCCTCCCGGGCGGGGGCCTACGAGCAGTACTTC. Amino acid sequence: CASSASRAGAYEQYF. The entire variable domain, with the rest obtained from reference TRBV28 and TRBJ2-7, is as follows: DVKVTQSSRYLVKRTGEKVFLECVQDMDHENMFWYRQDPGLGLRLIYFSYDVKMKEKGDIPEGYSVSREKKERFSLILESASTNQTSMYLCASSASRAGAYEQYFGPGTRLTVT.

The V and J genes are TRBV5-6 and TRBJ1-6, with 7 bases matching TRBD1. Germline trimming cut 2 bases from V and 0 bases from J; bases unmatched to any gene: 5. The CDR3 loop spans 17 amino acids. Germline lookup yields CDR1 SGHDT and CDR2 YYEEEE. This CDR3 reads CASSFQGGSSYNSPLHF. For the CDR3, the DNA is TGTGCCAGCAGCTTCCAGGGGGGAAGCTCCTATAATTCACCCCTCCACTTT.

V is TRBV5-5 and J is TRBJ1-5; 10 bases map to TRBD1. Losses at the gene ends were 8 bases for V and 7 bases for J; bases not matched to a gene: 15. In germline, CDR1 is SGHKS, CDR2 YYEKEE (reference sequence). CDR3 length: 16 residues. Here the CDR3 DNA reads TGTGCCAGTTCGCCCGGGGGACAGGGGTTTTACCAGCCCCAGCATTTT. Translation: CASSPGGQGFYQPQHF.

The gene calls are TRBV2 and TRBJ2-3; D gene uncertain. The CDR3 totals 13 residues. Trimming cost V 2 bases and J 0 bases, with 3 bases left between them. Germline V gene lookup returns CDR1 SNHLY and CDR2 FYNNEI. The CDR3 region is CASSEPSTDTQYF. The CDR3 nucleotides read TGTGCCAGCAGTGAACCTAGCACAGATACGCAGTATTTT.

This rearrangement joins TRBV4-3 to TRBJ1-2; D is perhaps TRBD1 (5 bases). The ends were cut back, 1 base at V and 4 bases at J, with 13 bases in the middle. There are 15 residues in the CDR3. Germline-derived CDR1 and CDR2 are LGHNA and YSLEER. CDR3 amino acids: CASSQGNRPSYGYTF. The CDR3 nucleotides are TGCGCCAGCAGCCAAGGAAACAGGCCCAGCTATGGCTACACCTTC.

The chain is built from TRBV7-9 and TRBJ1-2; D uncertain. The CDR3 loop spans 15 amino acids. Germline V gene lookup returns CDR1 SEHNR and CDR2 FQNEAQ (reference sequence). V lost 0 bases and J lost 4, with 12 bases in between. This chain's CDR3 is CASSLASIAGYGYTF. Here the CDR3 DNA reads TGTGCCAGCAGCTTAGCTTCAATCGCGGGCTATGGCTACACCTTC.

V and J are TRBV4-2 and TRBJ2-1; 10 bases align to TRBD2. The CDR3 has 17 residues. Unmatched junction bases numbered 5, after V lost 1 base and J lost 2 bases. In germline, CDR1 is LGHNA, CDR2 YNFKEQ. DNA of the CDR3: TGTGCCAGCAGCCAAGGTGGAAGCGGGGGGGCCTACAATGAGCAGTTCTTC. It codes for CASSQGGSGGAYNEQFF.

This clone appeared a few times. The chain carries TRBV6-5 and TRBJ1-1; 7 nucleotides line up with TRBD1. There are 13 residues in the CDR3. The germline V gene has CDR1 MNHEY and CDR2 SVGAGI. Trimming cost V 7 bases and J 0 bases; bases outside gene matches: 2. The CDR3 DNA follows: TGTGCCAGCACAGGGGGAATGAACACTGAAGCTTTCTTT. Translation gives CASTGGMNTEAFF.

This clone was seen only once. The chain carries TRBV7-6 and TRBJ2-7; D possibly corresponds to TRBD1 (6 bases). Trimming removed 1 base at V and 3 bases at J, with 7 bases between. Germline V gives CDR1 SGHVS, CDR2 FNYEAQ. The CDR3 runs 13 residues. CDR3 nucleotide sequence: TGTGCCAGCAGCTTAGGACAGGTCTACGAGCAGTACTTC. Translation gives CASSLGQVYEQYF.

CDR3 bases: TGTGCCAGCAGTTTTAGCCTGCACCAGCCCCAGCATTTT. Protein product: CASSFSLHQPQHF. The chain recombines TRBV27 with TRBJ1-5, with D unclear. Germline CDR1 reads MNHEY; CDR2 reads SMNVEV (reference sequence). This CDR3 has 13 residues. V lost 3 bases to trimming and J lost 7 bases, with 10 bases between them.

This chain uses TRBV11-2 with TRBJ2-7; 7 bases fit TRBD1. This CDR3 has 15 residues. CDR1 SGHAT and CDR2 FQNNGV come from the germline V gene. The V segment lost 7 bases and the J segment 4 bases; nucleotides outside the gene matches: 13. In nucleotides, the CDR3 is TGTGCCAGCACCCCGGGTACCGACAGGGCGTACGAGCAGTACGTC. This gives the protein CASTPGTDRAYEQYV.

The V and J genes are TRBV28 and TRBJ1-6; tentatively, D is TRBD1 (5 bases). The CDR3 has 15 amino acids. Deletions cut 5 bases from V and 10 bases from J, with 18 bases between. The germline gives CDR1 MDHEN, CDR2 SYDVKM. CDR3 sequence reads: CASSLQAGVASPLHF. The CDR3 DNA is TGTGCCAGCAGTCTCCAGGCGGGGGTAGCATCACCCCTCCACTTT. Combining the CDR3 with reference TRBV28 and TRBJ1-6 gives the whole variable domain DVKVTQSSRYLVKRTGEKVFLECVQDMDHENMFWYRQDPGLGLRLIYFSYDVKMKEKGDIPEGYSVSREKKERFSLILESASTNQTSMYLCASSLQAGVASPLHFGNGTRLTVT.

The chain has TRBV7-8 and TRBJ2-7; D gene unclear. The CDR3 is 12 residues long. Per the germline V gene, CDR1 is SGHVS and CDR2 is FQNEAQ. V was shortened by 5 bases and J by 4 bases, with 9 bases between the two germline ends. The CDR3 reads CASSPKTYEQYV. The CDR3, as DNA: TGTGCCAGCAGCCCGAAGACTTACGAGCAGTACGTC.

V usage is TRBV18 and J usage is TRBJ2-7, with D perhaps matching TRBD1 (6 bases). Germline assignment: CDR1 KGHSH and CDR2 LQKENI. Trimming removed 0 bases at V and 1 base at J, with 10 bases between. CDR3 length equals 15 residues. CDR3 nucleotides: TGTGCCAGCTCACCACCCGACAGGCCATCCTACGAGCAGTACGTC. It encodes CASSPPDRPSYEQYV.

The chain recombines TRBV4-1 with TRBJ2-7; 9 bases fit TRBD2. Germline loops: CDR1 MGHRA, CDR2 YSYEKL. The CDR3 is 17 residues long. The junction had 15 bases not matched to a gene; V was cut back by 1 base and J by 8 bases. CDR3 region: CASSQVIIAGERGKQYF. The DNA of the CDR3 is TGCGCCAGCAGCCAAGTGATCATAGCGGGGGAGCGGGGCAAGCAGTACTTC.

This chain connects TRBV2 to TRBJ1-4, with 8 bases aligning to TRBD1. Germline lookup yields CDR1 SNHLY and CDR2 FYNNEI. The CDR3 covers 14 residues. Unmatched junction bases numbered 5, after V lost 4 bases and J lost 7 bases. In DNA, the CDR3 is TGTGCCAGCAGTGCAGGGGGCGCAAGTGAAAAACTGTTTTTT. Translated: CASSAGGASEKLFF.

The rearrangement joins TRBV4-1 to TRBJ2-5; D possibly corresponds to TRBD1 (6 bases). Germline V gives CDR1 MGHRA, CDR2 YSYEKL. The V gene lost 2 bases and the J gene lost 1 base, with 11 bases spanning the gap. CDR3 length equals 15 residues. This chain's CDR3 is CASSQTPDSQETQYF. The CDR3, as DNA: TGCGCCAGCAGCCAAACCCCGGACAGCCAAGAGACCCAGTACTTC.

This sequence joins TRBV7-2 and TRBJ1-2, with TRBD1 identical over 12 bases. Germline V gene sequence: CDR1 SGHTA, CDR2 FQGNSA. Trimming took 2 bases from V and 9 from J; bases not matched to a gene: 4. The CDR3 extends over 14 amino acids. Here the CDR3 DNA reads TGTGCCAGCAGCTTATCCGGGACAGGGGGCAGCTACACCTTC. Translating it yields CASSLSGTGGSYTF.

This chain joins TRBV30 and TRBJ2-3; tentative D call: TRBD1 (6 bases). The CDR3 is 12 amino acids. Germline V CDR1 and CDR2: GTSNPN, SVGIG (reference sequence). Trimming took off 4 bases at V and 3 bases at J, with 8 bases between the two ends. The CDR3 DNA reads as TGTGCCTGGAATCAGGGGACAGATACGCAGTATTTT. Its translation: CAWNQGTDTQYF.

This chain joins TRBV5-1 and TRBJ2-1; 7 bases are shared with TRBD2. Trimming took 1 base from V and 4 from J; bases not matched to a gene: 8. Germline CDR1 SGHRS, CDR2 YFSETQ. CDR3 length: 16 amino acids. CDR3 residues: CASSLSAGGGYNEQFF. CDR3 nucleotides: TGCGCCAGCAGCTTGTCGGCTGGGGGGGGATACAATGAGCAGTTCTTC.

The CDR3 nucleotides read TGCGCCAGCAGCTTGGTCGGGACAGGGAGGTCCTACGAGCAGTACTTC. Its protein product is CASSLVGTGRSYEQYF. This chain connects TRBV5-1 to TRBJ2-7, with TRBD1 matching over 9 bases. CDR1 SGHRS and CDR2 YFSETQ come from the germline V gene. The CDR3 is 16 residues long. V was pared by 0 bases and J by 1 base, with 5 bases of the junction left unmatched.